Below, 24 T cell receptor beta chains from the same sample are listed, as sequenced in a study of CD8+CD57+ T cells in acquired aplastic anemia. Genomic DNA was employed as the template in profiling TCR beta VDJ and CDR3. TCRdb used MiXCR to reprocess the reads, holding one entry per CDR3 protein. The repertoire includes around 150,000 distinct CDR3 sequences, around two fifths of them detected once, and more than 7% sits in the top ten. The sample consisted of sorted CD4+, CD8+, or CD8+CD57+ T cells (not recorded which) from PBMCs. All receptors derive from a human donor in good health, serving as a control.

This clonotype turned up a few times. The chain has TRBV20-1 and TRBJ2-1; perhaps TRBD2 as D (5 bases). The CDR3 is 13 residues long. Per the germline V gene, CDR1 is DFQATT and CDR2 is SNEGSKA (reference sequence). CDR3 region: CATRGSSYNEQFF. In DNA form, the CDR3 reads TGCGCTACCCGGGGTAGCTCCTACAATGAGCAGTTCTTC.

Points on this clonotype: As the CDR3 is not closed by the conserved phenylalanine or tryptophan, this likely results from a read error. V is TRBV6-2 or TRBV6-3 and J is TRBJ1-2; the D is unclear. The germline V gene encodes CDR1 MNHEY and CDR2 SVGEGT. The CDR3 contains 14 residues. V lost 2 bases and J lost 1, with 8 bases in between. DNA of the CDR3: TGTGCCAGCAGTTACCAGATACTTAACTATGGCTACACCTCC. This encodes CASSYQILNYGYTS.

The genes are TRBV11-3 and TRBJ1-5, with D unclear. The CDR3 consists of 15 residues. Per the germline V gene, CDR1 is SGHNT and CDR2 is YENEEA. V lost 4 bases and J 7 bases, leaving 17 bases between the germline ends. CDR3 DNA: TGTGCCAGCAGCTCGCCTGGCATCGGTGGGCAGCCCCAGCATTTT. It yields the protein CASSSPGIGGQPQHF.

Points on this clonotype: One base away lies a much larger clone, so this may be a sequencing read error. The final CDR3 position lacks the conserved phenylalanine or tryptophan, pointing to a likely read error. The chain links TRBV25-1 to TRBJ2-5; possibly TRBD2 for D (5 bases). V was trimmed by 2 bases and J by 3 bases, leaving 16 bases between them. CDR1 and CDR2 from the germline V gene are MGHDK and SYGVNS. CDR3 size: 16 residues. CDR3 DNA: TGTGCCAGCAGTGAACCCCCTGATGGGAGTGAAGAGACCCAGTACTCC. The encoded protein is CASSEPPDGSEETQYS.

This clonotype was detected many times. The chain combines TRBV20-1 with TRBJ2-3; D is undetermined. The germline gives CDR1 DFQATT, CDR2 SNEGSKA (reference sequence). Trimming left V 5 bases short and J 4 bases short, with 13 bases between. CDR3 length: 13 residues. CDR3 in DNA: TGCAGTGCTCAGACCGCCCCGGCAGATACGCAGTATTTT. Translating gives CSAQTAPADTQYF.

This clonotype was recorded many times. The chain couples TRBV6-1 to TRBJ1-2; TRBD1 is a possible D gene (6 bases). This CDR3 comprises 12 residues. Trimming took 7 bases from V and 5 from J, leaving 11 bases between them. Germline V gives CDR1 MNHNS, CDR2 SASEGT. DNA for the CDR3: TGTGCCAGCAAAGTAGGACAGTATGGCTACACCTTC. Its protein is CASKVGQYGYTF.

The rearrangement uses TRBV10-2 and TRBJ2-5, with D uncertain. V lost 0 bases and J 5 bases, leaving 10 bases between the germline ends. This CDR3 spans 14 amino acids. Germline CDR1 WSHSY, CDR2 SAAADI. The CDR3 DNA is TGCGCCAGCAGTGAGTCGGGCGGAATGGAGACCCAGTACTTC. Amino acids: CASSESGGMETQYF.

This clonotype was seen at least ten times. The chain joins TRBV6-2 or TRBV6-3 to TRBJ2-7, with D tentatively TRBD1 (5 bases). Looked up from germline, CDR1 is MNHEY and CDR2 is SVGEGT. The CDR3 has 13 amino acids. Trimming stripped 7 bases from V and 2 bases from J, with 12 bases between. Here the CDR3 DNA reads TGTGCCAGCACCCCACAGGTACCCTACGAGCAGTACTTC. Translated, it gives CASTPQVPYEQYF.

The sample holds many counts of this clonotype. This rearrangement joins TRBV3-1 to TRBJ1-2; D unresolved. V lost 1 base and J lost 12, with 9 bases in between. CDR1 LGHDT and CDR2 YNNKEL come from the germline V gene (reference sequence). The CDR3 is made up of 11 amino acids. In DNA form, the CDR3 reads TGTGCCAGCAGCCAAGGCCGCCTCCACACCTTC. It codes for CASSQGRLHTF. Drawing the rest from reference TRBV3-1 and TRBJ1-2, the complete variable domain is DTAVSQTPKYLVTQMGNDKSIKCEQNLGHDTMYWYKQDSKKFLKIMFSYNNKELIINETVPNRFSPKSPDKAHLNLHINSLELGDSAVYFCASSQGRLHTFGSGTRLTVV.

The chain uses TRBV4-1 and TRBJ2-7, with 11 bases lining up with TRBD2. Germline V gene data show CDR1 as MGHRA and CDR2 as YSYEKL. The CDR3 consists of 16 residues. V was clipped by 0 bases and J by 4 bases; unmatched bases: 5. The CDR3 protein is CASSQDTSGSRYEQYF. CDR3 nucleotide sequence: TGCGCCAGCAGCCAAGACACTAGCGGGAGCAGGTACGAGCAGTACTTC.

This chain uses TRBV6-1 with TRBJ2-4; 7 bases match TRBD1. The length of the CDR3 is 14 residues. V shed 6 bases and J 7 bases; nucleotides not matched to a gene: 9. CDR1 is MNHNS, CDR2 SASEGT, per germline. CDR3 residues: CASRPTGEGNIQYF. Written as DNA, the CDR3 is TGTGCCAGCAGGCCTACAGGGGAAGGGAACATTCAGTACTTC.

J is TRBJ2-7 and V is TRBV7-2, with 8 positions matching TRBD1. Per the germline V gene, CDR1 is SGHTA and CDR2 is FQGNSA. V lost 5 bases, J lost 5 bases, and 11 bases stayed unmatched. The CDR3 contains 15 residues. CDR3 protein: CASSPDRGRGNEQYF. CDR3 coding DNA: TGTGCCAGCAGCCCTGACAGGGGTCGGGGGAACGAGCAGTACTTC.

The V and J genes are TRBV25-1 and TRBJ1-5, with D perhaps matching TRBD1 (6 bases). CDR1 is MGHDK and CDR2 is SYGVNS in the germline V gene. Trimming cost V 6 bases and J 0 bases, with 18 bases left between them. The CDR3 spans 17 residues. The CDR3 sequence: CASSDGAGDYSNQPQHF. CDR3 sequence (DNA): TGTGCCAGCAGCGATGGGGCAGGGGACTATAGCAATCAGCCCCAGCATTTT.

The chain has TRBV9 and TRBJ2-7, with D perhaps being TRBD1 or TRBD2 (6 bases each). The germline V gene has CDR1 SGDLS and CDR2 YYNGEE. CDR3 length equals 15 residues. Trimming cost V 4 bases and J 5 bases, with 19 bases left between them. In DNA form, the CDR3 reads TGTGCCAGCAGCCCCCAGGTGCCAGGGGAGGACGAGCAGTACTTC. It codes for CASSPQVPGEDEQYF.

For this clonotype: The junction departs from the called germline gene at one end, perhaps through a read error. J is TRBJ1-1 and V is TRBV5-8, with a weak D call TRBD1 (5 bases). CDR1 is SGHTS and CDR2 is YDEGEE in the germline V gene. The CDR3 consists of 9 residues. In DNA form, the CDR3 reads TGTGCCAGCAGCCCCGGGACCGTCTTT. This sequence encodes CASSPGTVF.

The genes are TRBV10-2 and TRBJ2-7; D not resolved. The CDR3 runs to 13 residues. Germline assignment: CDR1 WSHSY and CDR2 SAAADI. V lost 2 bases and J 3 bases, leaving 8 bases between the germline ends. CDR3 in amino acids: CASSEEGYYEQYF. CDR3 sequence (DNA): TGCGCCAGCAGTGAGGAAGGATACTACGAGCAGTACTTC.

This clonotype was detected once. Since a much larger clone is just one base distant, this may be a read error. The DNA is omitted, as the CDR3 cannot be located on it reliably, and the CDR3 follows TCRdb's listing. The chain recombines TRBV5-4 with TRBJ2-2; TRBD2, the table's D call, lacks a check against the DNA. The V gene's germline CDR1 is SGHNT and CDR2 YYREEE (reference sequence). The CDR3 contains 16 residues when both ends are counted. CDR3 protein: CASSFGGGTNTGELSF.

This clonotype was counted many times. V usage is TRBV7-8 and J usage is TRBJ1-2; D gene ambiguous. Germline assignment: CDR1 SGHVS and CDR2 FQNEAQ. The CDR3 totals 13 residues. The germline V and J ends were trimmed by 0 bases and 6 bases, with 8 bases remaining between them. The CDR3 coding sequence is TGTGCCAGCAGCTTAGCAGGGCGAGATGGCTACACCTTC. It encodes CASSLAGRDGYTF.

The chain combines TRBV7-3 with TRBJ2-7, with D perhaps TRBD2 (5 bases). Germline values: CDR1 SGHTA, CDR2 FQGTGA. V gave up 5 bases and J gave up 6 bases, with 11 bases separating them. The length of the CDR3 is 12 residues. The CDR3 sequence: CASSVPGSEQYF. The CDR3 bases are TGTGCCAGCAGCGTACCGGGATCCGAGCAGTACTTC.

The chain has TRBV28 and TRBJ1-4; TRBD1 aligns across 8 bases. The CDR3 has 15 amino acids. CDR1 is MDHEN and CDR2 is SYDVKM in the germline V gene. The trim removed 5 bases at V and 5 bases at J, leaving 7 bases unmatched. CDR3: CASSTPQGENEKLFF. CDR3 nucleotide sequence: TGTGCCAGCAGTACCCCACAGGGGGAGAATGAAAAACTGTTTTTT.

Worth noting for this clonotype: Because it lacks the conserved phenylalanine or tryptophan at the end, this CDR3 is likely a read error. It is unclear where the CDR3 begins or ends on the DNA, so no DNA is shown, and the CDR3 is as TCRdb lists it. The CDR3 is CASYGKLDR. The rearrangement uses TRBV2 and TRBJ2-7; the table's D gene call, TRBD1, was not cross checked with the DNA. A total of 9 residues make up the CDR3, ends included. Germline lookup yields CDR1 SNHLY and CDR2 FYNNEI.

At least ten counts were recorded for this clonotype. The chain has TRBV20-1 and TRBJ1-6; 9 nucleotides align to TRBD1. Germline trimming cut 4 bases from V and 6 bases from J; bases unmatched to any gene: 1. The CDR3 is 13 residues long. Germline CDR1 is DFQATT and CDR2 is SNEGSKA (reference sequence). The CDR3 DNA reads TGCAGTGCTACGACAGGGGGTAATTCACCCCTCCACTTT. Translated, it gives CSATTGGNSPLHF.

In its sample, this clonotype was seen many times. The chain has TRBV20-1 and TRBJ2-7, with D uncertain. Germline V gene data show CDR1 as DFQATT and CDR2 as SNEGSKA (reference sequence). This CDR3 comprises 14 residues. Trimming took 1 base from V and 0 from J, leaving 10 bases between them. The DNA of the CDR3 is TGCAGTGCTAGAGGGCCTCGCCACTCCTACGAGCAGTACTTC. Protein product: CSARGPRHSYEQYF.

In this sample, this clonotype turned up a few times. This chain connects TRBV2 to TRBJ2-2; unclear D gene. This CDR3 is built from 12 residues. The V end lost 2 bases, the J end lost 9 bases, and 7 bases lay between the germline ends. Germline CDR1 and CDR2: SNHLY and FYNNEI. DNA of the CDR3: TGTGCCAGCAGTGAATCCCAGCGGGAGCTGTTTTTT. Its protein product is CASSESQRELFF.